This TCR beta chain was recorded in a study of blood T cell repertoires in COVID-19. Study background: The United States, Italy and Spain were the sources of the acute and convalescent COVID-19 samples. PBMCs, B-cell-depleted T cells, or T cells were the source of the cDNA or gDNA that made up the material.

Methods used by the authors: Counts of nucleated cells, estimated from reference gene primer amplification, were obtained. Data came from immunoSEQ multiplex PCR; TCRdb stores just in-frame clones and leaves some out. V and J calls plus clone size are reproduced from that table; the DNA served to infer D and trimming. The sample includes 45,000 to 50,000 clones, more than 80% seen only once; the top ten take over 7%. This CDR3 region has 10 residues. Germline values: CDR1 SQVTM, CDR2 ANQGSEA. V lost 7 bases and J 8 bases, leaving 10 bases between the germline ends. The sample taken for sequencing was peripheral blood. The TCR was taken from an elderly man in a cohort sampled during active COVID-19. This sequence joins TRBV29-1 and TRBJ2-3; D might be TRBD2 (5 bases). The CDR3 region is CSAGDATQYF. The CDR3 nucleotides read TGCAGCGCCGGGGATGCTACGCAGTATTTT.